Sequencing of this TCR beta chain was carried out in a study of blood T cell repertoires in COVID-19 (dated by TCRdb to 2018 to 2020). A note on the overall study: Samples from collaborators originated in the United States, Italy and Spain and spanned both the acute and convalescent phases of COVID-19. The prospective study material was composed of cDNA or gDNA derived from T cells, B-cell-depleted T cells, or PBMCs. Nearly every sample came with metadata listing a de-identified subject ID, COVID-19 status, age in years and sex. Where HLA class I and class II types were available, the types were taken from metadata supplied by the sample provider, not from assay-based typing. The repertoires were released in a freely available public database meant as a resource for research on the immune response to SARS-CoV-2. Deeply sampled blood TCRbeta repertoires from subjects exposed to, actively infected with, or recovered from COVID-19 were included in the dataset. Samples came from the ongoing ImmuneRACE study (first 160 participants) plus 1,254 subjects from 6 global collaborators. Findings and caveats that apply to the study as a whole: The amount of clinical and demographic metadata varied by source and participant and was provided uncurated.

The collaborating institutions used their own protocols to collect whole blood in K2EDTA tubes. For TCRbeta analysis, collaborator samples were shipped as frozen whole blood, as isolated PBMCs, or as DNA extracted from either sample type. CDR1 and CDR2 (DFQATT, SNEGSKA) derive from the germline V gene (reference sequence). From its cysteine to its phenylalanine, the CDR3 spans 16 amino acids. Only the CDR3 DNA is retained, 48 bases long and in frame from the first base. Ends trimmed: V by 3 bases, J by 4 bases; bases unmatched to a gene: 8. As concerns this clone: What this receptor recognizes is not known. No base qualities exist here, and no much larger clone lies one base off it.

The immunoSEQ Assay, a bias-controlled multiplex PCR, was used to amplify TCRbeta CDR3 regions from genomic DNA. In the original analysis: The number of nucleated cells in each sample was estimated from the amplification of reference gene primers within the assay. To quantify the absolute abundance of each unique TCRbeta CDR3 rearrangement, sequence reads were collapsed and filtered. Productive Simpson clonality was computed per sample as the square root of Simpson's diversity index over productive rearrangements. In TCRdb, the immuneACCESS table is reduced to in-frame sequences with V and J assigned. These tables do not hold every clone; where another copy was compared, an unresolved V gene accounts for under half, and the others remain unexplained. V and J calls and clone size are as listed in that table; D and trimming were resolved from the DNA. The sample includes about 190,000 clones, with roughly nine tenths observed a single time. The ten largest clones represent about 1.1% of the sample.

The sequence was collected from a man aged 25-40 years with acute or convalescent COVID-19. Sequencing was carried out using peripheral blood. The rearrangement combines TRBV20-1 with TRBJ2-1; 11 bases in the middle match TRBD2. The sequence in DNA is TGCAGTGCTAGTTCCCTAGCGGGAGGTACGTACAATGAGCAGTTCTTC. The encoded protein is CSASSLAGGTYNEQFF.